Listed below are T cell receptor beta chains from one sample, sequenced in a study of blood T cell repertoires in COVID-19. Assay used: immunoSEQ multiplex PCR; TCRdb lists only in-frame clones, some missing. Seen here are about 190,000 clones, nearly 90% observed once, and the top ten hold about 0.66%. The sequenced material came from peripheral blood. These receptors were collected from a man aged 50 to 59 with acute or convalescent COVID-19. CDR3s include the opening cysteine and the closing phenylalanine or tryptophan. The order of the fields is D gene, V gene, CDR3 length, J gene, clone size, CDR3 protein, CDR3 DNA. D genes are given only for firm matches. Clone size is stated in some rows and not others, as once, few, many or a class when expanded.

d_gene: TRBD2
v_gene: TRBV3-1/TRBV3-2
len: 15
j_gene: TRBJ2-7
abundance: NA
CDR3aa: CASSKRLAGDDEQYF
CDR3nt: TGTGCCAGCAGCAAACGACTAGCGGGAGACGACGAGCAGTACTTC

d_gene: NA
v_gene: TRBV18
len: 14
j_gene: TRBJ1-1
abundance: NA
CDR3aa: CASSPPTVNTEAFF
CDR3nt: TGTGCCAGCTCACCCCCGACAGTCAACACTGAAGCTTTCTTT

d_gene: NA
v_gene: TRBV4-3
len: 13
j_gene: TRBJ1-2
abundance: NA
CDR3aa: CASSQQGFHGYTF
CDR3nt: TGCGCCAGCAGCCAACAGGGGTTCCATGGCTACACCTTC

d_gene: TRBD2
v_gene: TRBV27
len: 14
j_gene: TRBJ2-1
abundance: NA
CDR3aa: CASSIAGTYNEQFF
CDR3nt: TGTGCCAGCAGCATAGCGGGAACCTACAATGAGCAGTTCTTC

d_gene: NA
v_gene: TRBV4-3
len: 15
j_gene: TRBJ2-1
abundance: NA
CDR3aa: CASSQDQDFYNEQFF
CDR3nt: TGCGCCAGCAGCCAAGATCAGGACTTCTACAATGAGCAGTTCTTC

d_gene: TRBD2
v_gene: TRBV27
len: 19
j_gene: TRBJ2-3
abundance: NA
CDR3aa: CASSLSWTSGSSNTDTQYF
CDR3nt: TGTGCCAGCAGTTTGTCTTGGACTAGCGGGTCCTCCAACACAGATACGCAGTATTTT

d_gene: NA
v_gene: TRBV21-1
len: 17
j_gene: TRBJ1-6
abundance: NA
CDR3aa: CASSQRTPRSYNSPLHF
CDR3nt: TGTGCCAGCAGCCAACGGACACCCCGCTCCTATAATTCACCCCTCCACTTT

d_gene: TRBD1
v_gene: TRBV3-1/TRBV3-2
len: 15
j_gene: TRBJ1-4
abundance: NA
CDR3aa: CASSQLTGGDEKLFF
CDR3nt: TGTGCCAGCAGCCAACTAACAGGGGGCGATGAAAAACTGTTTTTT

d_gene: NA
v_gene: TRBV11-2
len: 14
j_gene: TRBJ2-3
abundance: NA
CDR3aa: CASSLAGSTDTQYF
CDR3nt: TGTGCCAGCAGCTTAGCGGGAAGCACAGATACGCAGTATTTT

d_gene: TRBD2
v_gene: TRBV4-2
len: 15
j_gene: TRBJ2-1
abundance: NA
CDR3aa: CASSQQAGGYNEQFF
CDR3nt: TGTGCCAGCAGCCAGCAAGCGGGGGGCTACAATGAGCAGTTCTTC

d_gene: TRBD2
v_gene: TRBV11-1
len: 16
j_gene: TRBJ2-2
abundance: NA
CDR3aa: CASSLAPSGNTGELFF
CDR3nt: TGTGCCAGCAGCTTAGCCCCTAGCGGGAACACCGGGGAGCTGTTTTTT

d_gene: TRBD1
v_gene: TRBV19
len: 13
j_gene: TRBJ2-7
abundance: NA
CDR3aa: CASSPTGTYEQYF
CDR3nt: TGTGCCAGTAGTCCGACAGGGACGTACGAGCAGTACTTC

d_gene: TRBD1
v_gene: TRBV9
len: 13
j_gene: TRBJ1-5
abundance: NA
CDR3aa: CATLQGSNQPQHF
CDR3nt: TGTGCCACTCTACAGGGGAGCAATCAGCCCCAGCATTTT

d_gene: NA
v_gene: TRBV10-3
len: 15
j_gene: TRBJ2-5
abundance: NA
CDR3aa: CAISESTGAGETQYF
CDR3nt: TGTGCCATCAGTGAGTCGACGGGAGCGGGAGAGACCCAGTACTTC

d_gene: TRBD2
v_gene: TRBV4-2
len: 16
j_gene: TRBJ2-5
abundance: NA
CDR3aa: CASSQASSGDQETQYF
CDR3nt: TGTGCCAGCAGCCAAGCCTCTAGCGGGGACCAAGAGACCCAGTACTTC

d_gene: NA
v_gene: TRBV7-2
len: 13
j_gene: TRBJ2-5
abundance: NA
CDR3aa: CANSRVSQETQYF
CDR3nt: TGTGCCAACTCCAGGGTATCCCAAGAGACCCAGTACTTC

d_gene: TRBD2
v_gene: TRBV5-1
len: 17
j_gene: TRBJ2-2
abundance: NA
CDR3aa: CASANGLKRETTGELFF
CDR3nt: TGCGCCAGCGCCAATGGGCTAAAGCGGGAGACGACCGGGGAGCTGTTTTTT

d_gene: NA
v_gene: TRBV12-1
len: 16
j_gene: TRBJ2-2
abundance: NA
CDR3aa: CASSFRLTSGVGELFF
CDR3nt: TGTGCCAGCAGCTTCCGATTGACTAGCGGGGTTGGGGAGCTGTTTTTT

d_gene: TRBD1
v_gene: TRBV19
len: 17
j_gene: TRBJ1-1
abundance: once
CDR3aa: CASSIVGQGLVNTEAFF
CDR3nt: TGTGCCAGTAGTATAGTTGGACAGGGACTTGTGAACACTGAAGCTTTCTTT

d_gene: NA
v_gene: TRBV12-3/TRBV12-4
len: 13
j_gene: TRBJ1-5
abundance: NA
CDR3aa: CASSRTGSQPQHF
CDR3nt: TGTGCCAGCAGCCGTACAGGTAGTCAGCCCCAGCATTTT